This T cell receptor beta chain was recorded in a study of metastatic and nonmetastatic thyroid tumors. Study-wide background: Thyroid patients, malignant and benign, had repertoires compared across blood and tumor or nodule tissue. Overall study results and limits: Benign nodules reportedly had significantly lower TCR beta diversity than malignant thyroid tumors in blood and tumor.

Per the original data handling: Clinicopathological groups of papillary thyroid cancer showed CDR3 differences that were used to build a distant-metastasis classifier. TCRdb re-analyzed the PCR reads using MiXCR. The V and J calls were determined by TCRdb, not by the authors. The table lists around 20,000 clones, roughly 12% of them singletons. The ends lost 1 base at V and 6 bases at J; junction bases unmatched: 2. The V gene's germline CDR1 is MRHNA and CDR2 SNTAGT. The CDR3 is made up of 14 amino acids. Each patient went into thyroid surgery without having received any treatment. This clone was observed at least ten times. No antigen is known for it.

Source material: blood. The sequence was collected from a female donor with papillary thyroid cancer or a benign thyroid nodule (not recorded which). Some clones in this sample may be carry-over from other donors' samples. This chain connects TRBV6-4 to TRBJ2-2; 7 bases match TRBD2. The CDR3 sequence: CASSDLGGAGELFF. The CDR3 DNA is TGTGCCAGCAGTGACTTGGGAGGGGCCGGGGAGCTGTTTTTT.